These 3 T cell receptor beta chains came from one sample sequenced in a study of T cell changes during pregnancy in multiple sclerosis (dated by TCRdb to between 2018 and 2021). Library prep was done by the immunoSEQ multiplex PCR assay. TCRdb limited this immuneACCESS table to in-frame rearrangements with V and J called. A share of clones is missing; checked studies link under half to unresolved V genes, and the rest is unexplained. The sample table lists around 96,000 clones, roughly 91% of them with a count of one. The ten largest make up roughly 4% of the sample. The sequenced sample was peripheral blood, obtained in the first trimester of pregnancy. Receptor source: a female donor with multiple sclerosis, enrolled in a pregnancy study.

V is TRBV7-9 and J is TRBJ2-3, with 7 nucleotides matching TRBD2. CDR3 length: 18 residues. V lost 3 bases, J lost 0 bases, and 12 bases stayed unmatched. Germline V gives CDR1 SEHNR, CDR2 FQNEAQ (reference sequence). The CDR3 DNA follows: TGTGCCAGCAGCTTTGGGGTGGGAGGGCCCACTAGCACAGATACGCAGTATTTT. It codes for CASSFGVGGPTSTDTQYF. Together with reference TRBV7-9 and TRBJ2-3, the CDR3 gives the full variable domain: DTGVSQNPRHKITKRGQNVTFRCDPISEHNRLYWYRQTLGQGPEFLTYFQNEAQLEKSRLLSDRFSAERPKGSFSTLEIQRTEQGDSAMYLCASSFGVGGPTSTDTQYFGPGTRLTVL.

The rearrangement uses TRBV9 and TRBJ2-1; 10 bases agree with TRBD2. Looked up from germline, CDR1 is SGDLS and CDR2 is YYNGEE. CDR3 length: 16 residues. After removal of 0 bases from V and 5 bases from J, the junction contained 5 bases not matched to a gene. This chain's CDR3 is CASSVAERGGHNEQFF. In DNA form, the CDR3 reads TGTGCCAGCAGCGTAGCGGAGCGGGGGGGCCACAATGAGCAGTTCTTC.

The count of this clone is one. The chain has TRBV5-1 and TRBJ1-1; D ambiguous. Trimming pared 4 bases from V and 8 bases from J, leaving 21 bases between. There are 15 residues in the CDR3. Germline CDR1 SGHRS, CDR2 YFSETQ. DNA of the CDR3: TGCGCCAGCAGCCCAGGTGGTGGTACGGGGTCAGAAGCTTTCTTT. Protein: CASSPGGGTGSEAFF.